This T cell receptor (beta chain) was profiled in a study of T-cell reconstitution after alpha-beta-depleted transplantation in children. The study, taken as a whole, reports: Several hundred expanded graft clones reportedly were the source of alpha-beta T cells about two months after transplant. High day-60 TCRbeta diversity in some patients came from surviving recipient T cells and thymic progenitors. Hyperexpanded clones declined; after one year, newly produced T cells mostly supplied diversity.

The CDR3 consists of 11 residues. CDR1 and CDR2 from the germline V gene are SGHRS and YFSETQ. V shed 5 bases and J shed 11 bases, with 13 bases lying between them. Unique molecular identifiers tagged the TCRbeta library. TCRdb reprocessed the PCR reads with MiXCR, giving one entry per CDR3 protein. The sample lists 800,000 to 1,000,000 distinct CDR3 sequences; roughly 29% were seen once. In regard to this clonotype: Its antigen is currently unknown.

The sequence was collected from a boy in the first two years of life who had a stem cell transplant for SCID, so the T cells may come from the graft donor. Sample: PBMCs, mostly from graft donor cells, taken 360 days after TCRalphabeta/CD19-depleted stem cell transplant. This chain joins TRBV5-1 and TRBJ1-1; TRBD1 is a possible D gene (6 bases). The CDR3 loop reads CASRYGGQAFF. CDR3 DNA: TGCGCCAGCAGGTACGGGGGGCAGGCTTTCTTT.